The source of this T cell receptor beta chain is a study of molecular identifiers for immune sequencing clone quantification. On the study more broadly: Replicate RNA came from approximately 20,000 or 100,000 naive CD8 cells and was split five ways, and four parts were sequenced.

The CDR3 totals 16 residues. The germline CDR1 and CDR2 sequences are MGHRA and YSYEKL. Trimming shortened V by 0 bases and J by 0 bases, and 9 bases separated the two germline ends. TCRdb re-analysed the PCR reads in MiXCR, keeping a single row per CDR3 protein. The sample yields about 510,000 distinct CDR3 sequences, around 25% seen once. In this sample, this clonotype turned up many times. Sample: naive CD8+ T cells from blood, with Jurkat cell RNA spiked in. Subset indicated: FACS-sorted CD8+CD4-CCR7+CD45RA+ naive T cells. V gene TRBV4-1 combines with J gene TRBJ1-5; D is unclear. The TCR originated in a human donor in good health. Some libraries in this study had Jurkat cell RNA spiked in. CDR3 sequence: CASSQELRLSNQPQHF. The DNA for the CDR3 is TGCGCCAGCAGCCAAGAGTTGAGGCTTAGCAATCAGCCCCAGCATTTT.